This is a list of T cell receptor beta chains from one sample in a study of T-cell reconstitution after alpha-beta-depleted transplantation in children. One entry per CDR3 protein, called by TCRdb with MiXCR from the PCR reads. The sample carries fewer than 700,000 distinct CDR3 sequences, 10% to 15% recorded once. The input for sequencing was PBMCs, mostly from graft donor cells, taken 360 days after TCRalphabeta/CD19-depleted stem cell transplant. These TCRs come from a male patient under 18 who had a stem cell transplant for acute myeloid leukemia, so the T cells may come from the graft donor. Each CDR3 is given with its conserved first and last residue. The D gene is left open where the match is weak. Some rows mark clone size as missing; the rest say once, few, many or name a class of expanded clone.

abundance	d_gene	v_gene	j_gene	CDR3nt	CDR3aa
many	-	TRBV28	TRBJ2-7	TGTGCCAGCAGTTACGTTGCAGGGGTCTCCTACGAGCAGTACTTC	CASSYVAGVSYEQYF
-	-	TRBV9	TRBJ2-3	TGTGCCAGCAGCCAGGACAGATCCTTGGGGGATACGCAGTATTTT	CASSQDRSLGDTQYF
-	-	TRBV9	TRBJ2-1	TGTGCCAGCAGCCCCCCCCAGGGGAGTGAGCAGTTCTTC	CASSPPQGSEQFF
-	-	TRBV7-2	TRBJ1-3	TGTGCCAGCAGCCGGATGGGTACTGGAAACACCATATATTTT	CASSRMGTGNTIYF
-	TRBD2	TRBV20-1	TRBJ2-7	TGCAGTGCCTCATCAGGGTCTAGCGGGAGGGTCGACGAGCAGTACTTC	CSASSGSSGRVDEQYF
-	-	TRBV3-1	TRBJ2-5	TGTGCCAGCAGCCAGCTGCTATCGGAGACCCAGTACTTC	CASSQLLSETQYF
many	-	TRBV5-5	TRBJ2-7	TGTGCCAGCAGCTTTCCGGGGAGGTACGAGCAGTACTTC	CASSFPGRYEQYF
-	-	TRBV5-6	TRBJ2-1	TGTGCCAGCAGCTCCCGGGGGCCGGGGCCCTACAATGAGCAGTTCTTC	CASSSRGPGPYNEQFF
-	-	TRBV7-8	TRBJ2-7	TGTGCCTCAAGGGTCAGCGGAACCTACGAGCAGTACTTC	CASRVSGTYEQYF
few	TRBD2	TRBV7-2	TRBJ2-5	TGTGCCAGCAGCTTAGTTTCGGCGGGAGTAGAAGAGACCCAGTACTTC	CASSLVSAGVEETQYF
few	TRBD1	TRBV20-1	TRBJ2-5	TGCAGTGCTGGACAGGGGAACCAAGAGACCCAGTACTTC	CSAGQGNQETQYF
-	-	TRBV7-3	TRBJ2-6	TGTGCCAGCAGCCCCGGCAACGTCCTGACTTTC	CASSPGNVLTF
few	-	TRBV28	TRBJ1-4	TGTGCCACCGCACTTACTCTCCCAGGCGTTGGTGAAAAACTGTTTTTT	CATALTLPGVGEKLFF
-	-	TRBV5-1	TRBJ2-7	TGCGCCAGCAGCCTGTGGGGGGTTTACGAGCAGTACTTC	CASSLWGVYEQYF
many	-	TRBV28	TRBJ2-2	TGTGCCAGCAGTTTAGTTGGGTACACCGGGGAGCTGTTTTTT	CASSLVGYTGELFF
-	-	TRBV19	TRBJ2-7	TGTGCCACAAGTTCAGGGCCCCCTAGGTACGAGCAGTACTTC	CATSSGPPRYEQYF
-	TRBD2	TRBV20-1	TRBJ2-7	TGCAGTGCTACCGGTTCGCCGACTAGCGGGAGCTCCTACGAGCAGTACTTC	CSATGSPTSGSSYEQYF
few	-	TRBV5-1	TRBJ2-7	TGCGCCAGCAGCAATAGGGCAGGGAACGACGAGCAGTACTTC	CASSNRAGNDEQYF
many	-	TRBV28	TRBJ2-2	TGTGCCAGCACGGACACACGAGGGGAGCTGTTTTTT	CASTDTRGELFF
few	TRBD2	TRBV5-1	TRBJ2-1	TGCGCCAGCAGCCCAGGGGACAGGGAGACACTAGCGGGAGGATTCACTGAGCAGTTCTTC	CASSPGDRETLAGGFTEQFF
many	-	TRBV7-3	TRBJ2-3	TGTGCCAGCAGCTTGTCCGGGACTTCAGTCCCGGGTACGCAGTATTTT	CASSLSGTSVPGTQYF
-	-	TRBV29-1	TRBJ2-7	TGCAGCGCCCTCGGTAGTGCGGCTTCCTACGAGCAGTACTTC	CSALGSAASYEQYF
once	TRBD2	TRBV7-9	TRBJ2-7	TGTGCCAGCAGCCGGCGGCTAGCGGGAGAGGGAGAGCAGTACTTC	CASSRRLAGEGEQYF
-	TRBD1	TRBV28	TRBJ1-6	TGTGCCAGCAGGACAGGGGGCCTCTATAATTCACCCCTCCACTTT	CASRTGGLYNSPLHF
-	-	TRBV5-1	TRBJ2-7	TGCGCCAGCAGCACCCTCGGGACCTACGAGCAGTACTTC	CASSTLGTYEQYF
many	-	TRBV18	TRBJ2-7	TGTGCCAGCTCACCAGCGATCTACGAGCAGTACTTC	CASSPAIYEQYF
-	TRBD1	TRBV5-1	TRBJ1-6	TGCGCCAGCAGTCCTGCCCTCGGACAGGGAAATTCACCCCTCCACTTT	CASSPALGQGNSPLHF
-	TRBD1	TRBV6-5	TRBJ2-1	TGTGCCAGCAGTACTTTCCGAGGACAGGGTTTTACCAATGAGCAGTTCTTC	CASSTFRGQGFTNEQFF
-	-	TRBV28	TRBJ1-4	TGTGCCAGCAGCACTAGGGAGGTCGGTGAAAAACTGTTTTTT	CASSTREVGEKLFF
few	TRBD2	TRBV27	TRBJ2-1	TGTGCCAGCAGTTCCCTTCCTAGCGGCTCCTACAATGAGCAGTTCTTC	CASSSLPSGSYNEQFF
few	TRBD1	TRBV28	TRBJ2-1	TGTGCCAGCAGTTCCCGTAGGGGGCCGGTCAATGAGCAGTTCTTC	CASSSRRGPVNEQFF
many	TRBD1	TRBV20-1	TRBJ2-7	TGCAGTGCTAGAGATTGGGGCACGACAGGGTTAGACGAGCAGTACTTC	CSARDWGTTGLDEQYF
-	-	TRBV28	TRBJ2-1	TGTGCCAGCAGTTTGATGAGGGGTGATTCCTACAATGAGCAGTTCTTC	CASSLMRGDSYNEQFF
many	-	TRBV28	TRBJ1-4	TGTGCCAGCAGTTTTAGGGCGAATAATGAAAAACTGTTTTTT	CASSFRANNEKLFF
many	-	TRBV24-1	TRBJ2-3	TGTGCCACCAGTGATTTGTATGGGATCGGCACAGATACGCAGTATTTT	CATSDLYGIGTDTQYF
-	-	TRBV4-2	TRBJ2-3	TGTGCCAGCAGCCAAGACCACCTGACTAAGTTAGGCACAGATACGCAGTATTTT	CASSQDHLTKLGTDTQYF
-	TRBD2	TRBV2	TRBJ2-1	TGTGCCAGCACCTGGTTTCCTAGCGGTAGCTCCTACAATGAGCAGTTCTTC	CASTWFPSGSSYNEQFF
few	-	TRBV9	TRBJ2-1	TGTGCCAGCAGCCGATTCCTAGAAAATGAGCAGTTCTTC	CASSRFLENEQFF
-	-	TRBV6-1	TRBJ1-1	TGTGCCAGCAGTAGACAGTTGAACACTGAAGCTTTCTTT	CASSRQLNTEAFF
-	TRBD2	TRBV20-1	TRBJ2-7	TGCAGTGCTAGGAGCGGAGCGGGAGCCCACGAGCAGTACTTC	CSARSGAGAHEQYF
-	-	TRBV28	TRBJ1-1	TGTGCCAGCAGTTTTAGACAGGAGAACACTGAAGCTTTCTTT	CASSFRQENTEAFF
many	-	TRBV7-9	TRBJ2-5	TGTGCCAGCAGCCGAAGCCAGGGGGGTAGGGAGACCCAGTACTTC	CASSRSQGGRETQYF
few	-	TRBV15	TRBJ2-6	TGTGCCACCAGCAGAGAACCTCCGGGATTCTCGGTAGGCGTCCTGACTTTC	CATSREPPGFSVGVLTF
few	-	TRBV28	TRBJ2-3	TGTGCCAGCATTGGGCTTAACCCAGGGGATACGCAGTATTTT	CASIGLNPGDTQYF
few	-	TRBV20-1	TRBJ2-2	TGCAGTGCTAGTTATCGCGGGGAGCTGTTTTTT	CSASYRGELFF
few	-	TRBV6-2/TRBV6-3	TRBJ2-1	TGTGCCAGCAGTTCTCTAAGGCGGCGGGAGAGGGACAAGAGCTCCTACAATGAGCAGTTCTTC	CASSSLRRRERDKSSYNEQFF
many	-	TRBV6-5	TRBJ1-1	TGTGCCAGCACCGAGAGCAGGGGTGGGACTGAAGCTTTCTTT	CASTESRGGTEAFF
few	-	TRBV9	TRBJ2-5	TGTGCCAGCAGCGTAGGAGGAGGGGCCCAAGAGACCCAGTACTTC	CASSVGGGAQETQYF
-	TRBD2	TRBV9	TRBJ2-2	TGTGCCAGCAGCCCGGGACTAGCGGCTTACACCGGGGAGCTGTTTTTT	CASSPGLAAYTGELFF
-	TRBD2	TRBV4-3	TRBJ2-2	TGCGCCAGCAGCCAAGACTTAGCGGGACCCACCGGGGAGCTGTTTTTT	CASSQDLAGPTGELFF
-	TRBD2	TRBV19	TRBJ2-7	TGTGCCAGTACTTCGCTTAGGACTAGCGGGAGTTCCTACGAGCAGTACTTC	CASTSLRTSGSSYEQYF
-	TRBD2	TRBV18	TRBJ2-1	TGTGCCAGCTCACGAGGACTAGCGGCCTCCTACAATGAGCAGTTCTTC	CASSRGLAASYNEQFF
few	-	TRBV7-8	TRBJ2-2	TGTGCCAGCAGCTTAGCGACATTTGGCGGGGAGCTGTTTTTT	CASSLATFGGELFF